This section outlines one T cell receptor (beta chain) sequence together with its context. What it binds is unknown. In germline, CDR1 is SNHLY, CDR2 FYNNEI. The V end lost 11 bases, the J end lost 0 bases, and 14 bases lay between the germline ends. CDR3 length: 14 amino acids. The source of the sample is a study of a mutant IDH1 vaccine in newly diagnosed glioma. Time point here: week 35, safety follow-up. Every single dose of the vaccine, 300 ug of mutant IDH1 20-mer peptide, came with topical imiquimod. Diagnosis in the donors showed new WHO grade 3 or 4 astrocytomas that were IDH1-mutant and ATRX-lost. Study-wide results and caveats: Of the patients, roughly 93% had vaccine-induced immune responses.

Data came from immunoSEQ multiplex PCR; TCRdb stores just in-frame clones and leaves some out. The sample lists 50,000 to 65,000 clones, approximately 87% occurring once. This TCR came from a man aged 40-50 years with glioma. The sample was PBMCs, taken from a glioma patient whose treatment included an IDH1 peptide vaccine. The chain carries TRBV2 and TRBJ2-1, with a tentative D call TRBD2 (5 bases). DNA for the CDR3: TGTGCCCTTATCGAGGGAGTCTCCTACAATGAGCAGTTCTTC. It encodes CALIEGVSYNEQFF. The full variable domain, with the rest looked up from reference TRBV2 and TRBJ2-1, is EPEVTQTPSHQVTQMGQEVILRCVPISNHLYFYWYRQILGQKVEFLVSFYNNEISEKSEIFDDQFSVERPDGSNFTLKIRSTKLEDSAMYFCALIEGVSYNEQFFGPGTRLTVL.